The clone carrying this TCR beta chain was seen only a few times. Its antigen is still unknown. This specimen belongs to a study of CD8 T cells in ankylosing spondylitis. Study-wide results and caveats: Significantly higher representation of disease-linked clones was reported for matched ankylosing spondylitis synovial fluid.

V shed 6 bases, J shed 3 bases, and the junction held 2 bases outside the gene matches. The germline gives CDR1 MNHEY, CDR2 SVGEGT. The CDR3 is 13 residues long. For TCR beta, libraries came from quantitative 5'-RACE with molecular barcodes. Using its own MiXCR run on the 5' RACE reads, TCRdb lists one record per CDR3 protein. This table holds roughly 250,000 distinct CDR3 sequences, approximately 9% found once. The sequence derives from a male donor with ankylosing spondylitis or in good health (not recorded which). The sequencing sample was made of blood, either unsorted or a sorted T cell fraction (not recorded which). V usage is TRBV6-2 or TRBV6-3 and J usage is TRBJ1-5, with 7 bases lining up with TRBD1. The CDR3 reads CASRQGNNQPQHF. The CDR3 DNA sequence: TGTGCCAGCAGACAGGGGAACAATCAGCCCCAGCATTTT.